This TCR beta chain was identified during a study of shared clonotypes between healthy human individuals. Study-level findings and limits: Blood alone was sampled, and tissue repertoires likely differ.

About this clone itself: Its antigen is not known.

Trimming cost V 5 bases and J 2 bases; bases outside gene matches: 6. The CDR3 runs 17 residues. Germline-derived CDR1 and CDR2 are SEHNR and FQNEAQ (reference sequence). The input for sorted-subset replicate PCRs was around 200 ng DNA, tens of thousands of T cell genomes. TCRdb keeps only in-frame clones here, not all; method: immunoSEQ multiplex PCR. The sample yields roughly 1,100,000 clones, about 77% seen once. The chain uses TRBV7-9 and TRBJ2-6; 10 bases are shared with TRBD1. Sequenced: memory CD4+ T cells sorted from blood. Subset: CD45RA-negative fraction. The sequence was obtained from a man aged 18 to 30 in good health. In nucleotides, the CDR3 is TGTGCCAGCAGCCATAGGACAGGGGGGACTGGGGCCAACGTCCTGACTTTC. Translation gives CASSHRTGGTGANVLTF.